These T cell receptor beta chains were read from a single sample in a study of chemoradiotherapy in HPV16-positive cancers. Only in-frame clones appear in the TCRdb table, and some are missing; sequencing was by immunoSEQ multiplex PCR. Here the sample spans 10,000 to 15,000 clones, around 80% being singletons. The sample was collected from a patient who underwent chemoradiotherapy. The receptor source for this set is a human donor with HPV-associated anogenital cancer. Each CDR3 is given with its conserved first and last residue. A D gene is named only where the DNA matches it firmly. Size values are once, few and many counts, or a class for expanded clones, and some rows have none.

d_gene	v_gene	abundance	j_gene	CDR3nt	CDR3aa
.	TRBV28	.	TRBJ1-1	TGTGCCAGCAGCCACTCAAGAATGGGTACTGAAGCTTTCTTT	CASSHSRMGTEAFF
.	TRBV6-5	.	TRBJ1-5	TGTGCCAGCAGTTACGGGGGGATCAATCAGCCCCAGCATTTT	CASSYGGINQPQHF
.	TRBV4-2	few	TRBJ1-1	TGTGCCAGCAGCCTGGACCCTTTGGGGAACACTGAAGCTTTCTTT	CASSLDPLGNTEAFF
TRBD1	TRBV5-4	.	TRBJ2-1	TGTGCCAGCAGCTTGGATGGGACAGGGTTAACCGTTGACAATGAGCAGTTCTTC	CASSLDGTGLTVDNEQFF
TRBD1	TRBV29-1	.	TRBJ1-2	TGCAGCGTTGATACAGGGGGCAGGTTAGGCTACACCTTC	CSVDTGGRLGYTF
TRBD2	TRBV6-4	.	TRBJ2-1	TGTGCCAGCAGTTCAAGCGGGGGGGCTGGCAATGAGCAGTTCTTC	CASSSSGGAGNEQFF
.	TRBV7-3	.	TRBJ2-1	TGTGCCAGCAGCCCTCAGGGGATTAATGAGCAGTTCTTC	CASSPQGINEQFF
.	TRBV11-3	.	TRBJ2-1	TGTGCCAGCAGCCCGACCGGGGATGAGCAGTTCTTC	CASSPTGDEQFF
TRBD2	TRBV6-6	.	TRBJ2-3	TGTGCCAGCAGAGCGGGGGGGTCAGATACGCAGTATTTT	CASRAGGSDTQYF
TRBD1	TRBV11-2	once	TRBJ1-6	TGTGCCAGCAGCTTACCCCCACAGGGGGCCGGGTCACCCCTCCACTTT	CASSLPPQGAGSPLHF
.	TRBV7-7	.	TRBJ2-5	TGTGCTAGCAGCCTTGACAGTTACTCGCGGGGGTACTTC	CASSLDSYSRGYF
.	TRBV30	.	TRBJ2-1	TGTGCCTGGAGTGTAATCAGAGACAATGAGCAGTTCTTC	CAWSVIRDNEQFF
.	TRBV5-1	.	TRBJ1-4	TGCGCCAGCAGCTTGGAATTAGGGTATAATGAAAAACTGTTTTTT	CASSLELGYNEKLFF
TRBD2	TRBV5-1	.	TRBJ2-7	TGCGCCAGCAGCTTGCGGGGGGAAAAAAACGAGCAGTACTTC	CASSLRGEKNEQYF
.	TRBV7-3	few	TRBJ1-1	TGTGCCAGCAGCCCCGACGGACGGAACACTGAAGCTTTCTTT	CASSPDGRNTEAFF
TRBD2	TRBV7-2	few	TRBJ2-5	TGTGCCAGCAAGCCTCTAGCGGGGGGGCAGGAGACCCAGTACTTC	CASKPLAGGQETQYF
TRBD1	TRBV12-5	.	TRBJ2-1	TGTGCTAGTGTCCCCTCAGGGGGAACATACAATGAGCAGTTCTTC	CASVPSGGTYNEQFF
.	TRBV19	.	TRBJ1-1	TGTGCCAGTAGTCCCATCGGGTACAGGATGAACACTGAAGCTTTCTTT	CASSPIGYRMNTEAFF
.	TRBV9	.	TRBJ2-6	TGTGCCAGCACCTCTGGGGGCGCTGGGGCCAACGTCCTGACTTTC	CASTSGGAGANVLTF
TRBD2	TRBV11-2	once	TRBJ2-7	TGTGCCAGCGGGACTAGCGGGGGGACCTACGAGCAGTACTTC	CASGTSGGTYEQYF
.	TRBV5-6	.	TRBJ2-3	TGTGCCAGCAGCCGACCTTGGGGGACGGATACGCAGTATTTT	CASSRPWGTDTQYF
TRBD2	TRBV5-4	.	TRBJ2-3	TGTGCCAGCAGCTTTCAGGCTAGCGGGGGGAGTGATACGCAGTATTTT	CASSFQASGGSDTQYF
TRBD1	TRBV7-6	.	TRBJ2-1	TGTGCCAGCAGCTTCGAGGACAGGGGGGAACAGATCTTC	CASSFEDRGEQIF
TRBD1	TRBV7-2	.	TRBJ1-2	TGTGCCAGCAGCTTAGATTCAGGGGGCGCTAGGAATGGCTACACCTTC	CASSLDSGGARNGYTF
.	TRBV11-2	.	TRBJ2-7	TGTGCCAGCAGCTCCCGGGACACCGTCTCCTACGAGCAGTACTTC	CASSSRDTVSYEQYF
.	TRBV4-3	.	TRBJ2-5	TGCGCCAGCCTTCGGAGGGACCAGTACTTC	CASLRRDQYF
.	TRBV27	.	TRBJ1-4	TGTGCCAGCAGTTTAAGGGAGGATGCGGGTGAAAAACTGTTTTTT	CASSLREDAGEKLFF
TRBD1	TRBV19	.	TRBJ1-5	TGTGCCAGTAGTGGGACAGGGGGCCCTCAGCCCCAGCATTTT	CASSGTGGPQPQHF
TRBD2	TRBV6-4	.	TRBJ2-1	TGTGCCAGCAGTGAAGGGACTAGCGGGGACAATGAGCAGTTCTTC	CASSEGTSGDNEQFF
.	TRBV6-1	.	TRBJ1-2	TGTGCCAGCAGTGAAATCGGGGCCCTCTATGGCTACACCTTC	CASSEIGALYGYTF
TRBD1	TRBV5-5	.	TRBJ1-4	TGTGCCAGCAGCTCGTACAGGGGTAGGGATGAAAAACTGTTTTTT	CASSSYRGRDEKLFF
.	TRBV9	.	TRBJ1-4	TGTGCCAGCAGCGCTTCCCCAGGGGAAAAACTGTTTTTT	CASSASPGEKLFF
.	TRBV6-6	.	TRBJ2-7	TGTGCCAGCAGTTACTCGACGGACGGAGCCTACGAGCAGTACTTC	CASSYSTDGAYEQYF
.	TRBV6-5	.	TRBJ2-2	TGTGCCAGCAGTAAAGGACAGACCGGGGAGCTGTTTTTT	CASSKGQTGELFF
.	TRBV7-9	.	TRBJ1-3	TGTGCCAGCAGCTTGGTCTTTGAGGGAAGCACCATATATTTT	CASSLVFEGSTIYF
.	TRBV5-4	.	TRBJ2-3	TGTGCCAGCAGACAATCCACAGATACGCAGTATTTT	CASRQSTDTQYF
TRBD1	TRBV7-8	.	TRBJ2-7	TGTGCCAGCAGCCCCCAGGGGGTTGGCTCTAACGAGCAGTACTTC	CASSPQGVGSNEQYF
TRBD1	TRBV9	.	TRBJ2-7	TGTGCCAGCAGCGTAAACAGGGGGACCCACGAGCAGTACTTC	CASSVNRGTHEQYF
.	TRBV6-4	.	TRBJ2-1	TGTGCCAGCAGTGAGGACAGCTCCTACAATGAGCAGTTCTTC	CASSEDSSYNEQFF
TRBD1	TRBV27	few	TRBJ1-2	TGTGCCAGCAGTTTAAATAAGGGGGCGCGGGCAAACTATGGCTACACCTTC	CASSLNKGARANYGYTF